The clone carrying this T cell receptor (beta chain) was recorded only once. Participant ages covered roughly 18 to 89 years across 24 US areas. Allocation to cohorts depended on clinical history reported by the participants. Either two negative PCRs, clearance, or symptom resolution qualified Cohort 3 donors as recovered. Per the authors' pipeline: Researchers report that nucleated cell counts were estimated from reference gene primer amplification. The repertoire was sequenced with immunoSEQ multiplex PCR; TCRdb's copy has only in-frame clones and lacks some. The D gene and trimming were derived from the DNA, and the V and J assignments and clone size from that table. The sample contains hundreds of thousands of clones, less than 90% of which appear only once. This entry comes from a study of blood T cell repertoires in COVID-19. The sequence was collected from a woman aged 25 to 45 who had recovered from COVID-19. Sequenced input: PBMCs or T cells enriched from blood (not recorded which).

The CDR3 loop reads CASSADRAYGYTF. The CDR3 DNA reads as TGTGCCAGCAGTGCCGACAGAGCTTATGGCTACACCTTC. The gene calls are TRBV12-3 or TRBV12-4 and TRBJ1-2; TRBD1 might be the D (5 bases). The V end lost 5 bases, the J end lost 5 bases, and 12 bases lay between the germline ends. The CDR3 runs 13 residues.